Listed here are 6 T cell receptor beta chains from one sample, sequenced in a study of identical twins. TCRdb independently ran MiXCR on the 5' RACE reads; one entry per CDR3 protein. Of 600,000 to 850,000 distinct CDR3 sequences listed, around a sixth are singletons. The sample was also linked to a second study, of T cells expressing NK-cell markers.

Sequenced input: PBMCs. These receptors were obtained from a woman younger than 35 in good health.

This clonotype came up a few times. J is TRBJ2-1 and V is TRBV20-1; unclear D gene. Looked up from germline, CDR1 is DFQATT and CDR2 is SNEGSKA (reference sequence). The CDR3 totals 14 residues. The V gene lost 5 bases and the J gene lost 9 bases, with 20 bases spanning the gap. CDR3 sequence (DNA): TGCAGTGCTCCCAGCGCATGGGCGGCCGGTGAGCAGTTCTTC. Protein sequence: CSAPSAWAAGEQFF.

The V gene is TRBV5-1, the J gene TRBJ2-7; D could derive from TRBD1 or TRBD2 (5 bases each). Trimming cost V 0 bases and J 3 bases, with 13 bases left between them. CDR3 length: 15 residues. Germline CDR1 reads SGHRS; CDR2 reads YFSETQ. CDR3 loop: CASSLEQVRDYEQYF. The CDR3, as DNA: TGCGCCAGCAGCTTGGAACAGGTCCGGGACTACGAGCAGTACTTC. Variable domain in full (rest from reference TRBV5-1 and TRBJ2-7): KAGVTQTPRYLIKTRGQQVTLSCSPISGHRSVSWYQQTPGQGLQFLFEYFSETQRNKGNFPGRFSGRQFSNSRSEMNVSTLELGDSALYLCASSLEQVRDYEQYFGPGTRLTVT.

The table lists this clonotype with a few counts. J is TRBJ2-5 and V is TRBV13; 11 positions agree with TRBD1. Germline CDR1 PRHDT, CDR2 FYEKMQ (reference sequence). This CDR3 is built from 15 residues. J was trimmed by 2 bases and V by 5 bases; bases with no gene match: 4. The CDR3 reads CASSDGTGGQETQYF. CDR3 nucleotides: TGTGCCAGCAGCGATGGGACAGGGGGGCAAGAGACCCAGTACTTC. The full variable domain, with the rest looked up from reference TRBV13 and TRBJ2-5, is AAGVIQSPRHLIKEKRETATLKCYPIPRHDTVYWYQQGPGQDPQFLISFYEKMQSDKGSIPDRFSAQQFSDYHSELNMSSLELGDSALYFCASSDGTGGQETQYFGPGTRLLVL.

The chain links TRBV4-1 to TRBJ2-1, with 10 bases matching TRBD2. The CDR3 totals 16 residues. The V and J ends lost 1 base and 4 bases, in that order; junction bases with no gene match: 4. Germline V lookup: CDR1 MGHRA, CDR2 YSYEKL. CDR3 protein: CASSQGELAGYNEQFF. The DNA for the CDR3 is TGCGCCAGCAGCCAAGGGGAACTAGCGGGATACAATGAGCAGTTCTTC.

This clonotype was seen more than once but under ten times. V usage is TRBV7-9 and J usage is TRBJ1-2; D remains unclear. Germline CDR1 reads SEHNR; CDR2 reads FQNEAQ (reference sequence). The length of the CDR3 is 15 residues. Trimming shortened V by 1 base and J by 9 bases, and 18 bases separated the two germline ends. CDR3 sequence: CASSLEQGFRVRYTF. In DNA, the CDR3 is TGTGCCAGCAGCTTAGAACAAGGTTTCCGTGTTCGCTACACCTTC. The full variable domain, in which reference TRBV7-9 and TRBJ1-2 provide the parts outside the CDR3, is DTGVSQNPRHKITKRGQNVTFRCDPISEHNRLYWYRQTLGQGPEFLTYFQNEAQLEKSRLLSDRFSAERPKGSFSTLEIQRTEQGDSAMYLCASSLEQGFRVRYTFGSGTRLTVV.

CDR3 in amino acids: CASSEISGTQYF. DNA for the CDR3: TGTGCCAGCAGTGAAATTAGCGGGACCCAGTACTTC. J is TRBJ2-5 and V is TRBV2, with D perhaps TRBD2 (6 bases). The germline gives CDR1 SNHLY, CDR2 FYNNEI. Trimming stripped 2 bases from V and 7 bases from J, with 8 bases between. This CDR3 is built from 12 residues. The full variable domain, its missing parts supplied by reference TRBV2 and TRBJ2-5, is EPEVTQTPSHQVTQMGQEVILRCVPISNHLYFYWYRQILGQKVEFLVSFYNNEISEKSEIFDDQFSVERPDGSNFTLKIRSTKLEDSAMYFCASSEISGTQYFGPGTRLLVL.